This T cell receptor beta chain comes out of a study of blood T cell repertoires in COVID-19. Study context: T cells, B-cell-depleted T cells, or PBMCs provided the cDNA or gDNA that served as material.

Generated by immunoSEQ multiplex PCR, the TCRdb table keeps only in-frame clones and is missing some. The sample holds around 300,000 clones; around 87% are singletons and the top ten take about 5.2%. The germline CDR1 and CDR2 sequences are SNHLY and FYNNEI. The CDR3 is 15 residues long. V trimming: 6 bases; J trimming: 6 bases; junction bases outside the gene matches: 7. Residents of 24 US areas, aged about 18 to 95 years, made up the participants. Participants had their cohort set by participant-reported clinical history. The sequencing input was PBMCs or T cells enriched from blood (not recorded which). V is TRBV2 and J is TRBJ1-6; TRBD1 matches at 8 bases. The clonotype was recovered from a woman younger than 45 who had recovered from COVID-19. The chain's CDR3 is CASSTLGQGNSPLHF. CDR3 sequence (DNA): TGTGCCAGCAGCACCTTAGGACAGGGTAATTCACCCCTCCACTTT.